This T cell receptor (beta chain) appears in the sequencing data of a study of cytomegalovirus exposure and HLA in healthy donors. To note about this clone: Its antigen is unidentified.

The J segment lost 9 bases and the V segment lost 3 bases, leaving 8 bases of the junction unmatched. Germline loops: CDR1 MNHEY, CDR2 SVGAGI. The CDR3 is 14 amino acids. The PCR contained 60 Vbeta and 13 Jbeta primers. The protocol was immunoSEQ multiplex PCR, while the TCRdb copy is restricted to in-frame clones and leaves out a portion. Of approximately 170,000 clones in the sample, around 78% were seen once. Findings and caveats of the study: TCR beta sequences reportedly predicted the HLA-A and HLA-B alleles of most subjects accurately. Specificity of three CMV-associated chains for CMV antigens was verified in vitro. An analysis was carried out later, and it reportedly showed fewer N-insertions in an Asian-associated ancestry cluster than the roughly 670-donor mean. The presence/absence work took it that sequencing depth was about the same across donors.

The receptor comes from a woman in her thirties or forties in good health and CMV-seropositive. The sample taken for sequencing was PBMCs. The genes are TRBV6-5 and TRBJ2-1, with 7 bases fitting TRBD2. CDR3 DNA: TGTGCCAGCAGTTATTCTCGACTAGCCGGTGAGCAGTTCTTC. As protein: CASSYSRLAGEQFF.